The following is a TCR beta chain sequence with its context. V lost 6 bases to trimming and J lost 5 bases; unmatched junction nucleotides: 5. The CDR3 spans 15 residues. Per the germline V gene, CDR1 is WSHSY and CDR2 is SAAADI. This entry is derived from a study of shared clonotypes between healthy human individuals. Method: immunoSEQ multiplex PCR; TCRdb's copy keeps in-frame clones and lacks some. The table has 400,000 to 500,000 clones, around 79% seen once. The receptor comes from a woman in her thirties or forties in good health. Some clones in this sample may be carry-over from other donors' samples. Sequenced: PBMCs. This chain links TRBV10-2 with TRBJ2-7, with TRBD2 matching over 15 bases. The CDR3 bases are TGCGCCAGCAGGGGGACTAGCGGGAGGTCCAACGAGCAGTACTTC. It translates to CASRGTSGRSNEQYF.